This T cell receptor beta chain is drawn from a study of blood T cell repertoires in COVID-19 (dated by TCRdb to the early 2020s). Turning to the overall study: Samples from collaborators originated in the United States, Italy and Spain and spanned both the acute and convalescent phases of COVID-19. The repertoires were released in a freely available public database meant as a resource for research on the immune response to SARS-CoV-2. Where available, HLA class I and class II types were taken from metadata supplied by the sample provider and were not determined by assay-based typing. The dataset comprised deeply sampled blood TCRbeta repertoires from subjects exposed to, actively infected with, or recovered from COVID-19. A de-identified subject ID, COVID-19 status, age in years and sex were almost always included in the sample metadata. The prospective study material was composed of cDNA or gDNA derived from T cells, B-cell-depleted T cells, or PBMCs. Samples were obtained from the ongoing ImmuneRACE study (first 160 participants) and from some 1,200 subjects provided by 6 global collaborators.

Trimming at the junction amounts to 2 bases on V and 0 bases on J, and the germline ends lie 17 bases apart. The CDR3 starts with the cysteine, ends with the phenylalanine, and has 18 residues. CDR3 DNA is the only sequence kept; it has 54 bases, read in frame from the first base. The germline V gene encodes CDR1 SGHRS and CDR2 YFSETQ. TCRbeta CDR3 regions were amplified from genomic DNA using the immunoSEQ Assay, a bias-controlled multiplex PCR. In the original analysis: Within the assay, amplification of reference gene primers was used to estimate how many nucleated cells each sample contained. To quantify the absolute abundance of each unique TCRbeta CDR3 rearrangement, sequence reads were collapsed and filtered. Productive Simpson clonality was computed per sample as the square root of Simpson's diversity index over productive rearrangements. Held by TCRdb, this immuneACCESS table contains in-frame sequences only and omits some clones. Under half of the omission traces to an unresolved V gene where checked; the cause of the rest is unknown. The D gene and trimming were derived from the DNA, and the V and J assignments and clone size from that table. This sample holds fewer than 300,000 clones; around 87% were observed only once. Clones ranked in the top ten supply approximately 2.2% of the sample.

In the case of this clone: This clone's antigen is unknown. Per-base quality was not reported, and no clone a single base away is much larger than it.

Study-wide conclusions, independent of this receptor: Clinical and demographic metadata were provided uncurated, with the amount varying by source and participant.

Each collaborating institution followed its own protocols to collect whole blood in K2EDTA tubes. Collaborator samples were shipped for TCRbeta analysis as frozen whole blood, isolated PBMCs, or DNA extracted from either sample type. The chain joins TRBV5-1 to TRBJ2-2; possibly the D gene is TRBD1, per 6 matching bases. This TCR came from a woman between 45 and 60 years old with acute or convalescent COVID-19. Sequenced sample: peripheral blood. DNA sequence: TGCGCCAGCAGCTTAGGGGGTCGGGGCAGTTCGAACACCGGGGAGCTGTTTTTT. Protein translation: CASSLGGRGSSNTGELFF.